These 29 T cell receptor beta chains were sequenced from one sample in a study of CD8+ T cells in alopecia areata (dated by TCRdb to between 2017 and 2018). Libraries were built with the immunoSEQ multiplex PCR assay. RNA was extracted from all samples and reverse transcribed into cDNA as template for TCR sequencing. TCRdb re-hosts the immuneACCESS table, in-frame sequences only. Its copies lack some clones; in the studies checked, an unresolved V gene accounts for under half of them, and the cause for the rest is not known. The sample yields more than 150,000 clones; approximately 49% were counted once. The ten largest clones add up to roughly 9.1% of the sample. The treatment or condition label, as the study defines it: oral pan-JAK inhibitor, 5-10 mg twice daily. The specimen was CD8+ T cells sorted from blood, collected around week 54, from a patient treated with tofacitinib. All receptors come from a human donor with alopecia areata.

V and J are TRBV5-4 and TRBJ2-7; D remains unclear. The germline CDR1 and CDR2 sequences are SGHNT and YYREEE (reference sequence). The CDR3 totals 13 residues. Trimming stripped 1 base from V and 2 bases from J, with 7 bases between. Here the CDR3 reads CASSLYLAYEQYF. The DNA of the CDR3 is TGTGCCAGCAGCTTGTATCTAGCCTACGAGCAGTACTTC.

This chain links TRBV7-9 with TRBJ1-6; maybe TRBD1 (5 bases). The CDR3 runs 14 residues. The germline V and J ends were trimmed by 5 bases and 7 bases, with 12 bases remaining between them. Germline-derived CDR1 and CDR2 are SEHNR and FQNEAQ (reference sequence). CDR3 residues: CASSPGGPNSPLHF. In DNA, the CDR3 is TGTGCCAGCAGCCCCGGGGGACCCAATTCACCCCTCCACTTT. Supplemented by reference TRBV7-9 and TRBJ1-6, the full variable domain reads DTGVSQNPRHKITKRGQNVTFRCDPISEHNRLYWYRQTLGQGPEFLTYFQNEAQLEKSRLLSDRFSAERPKGSFSTLEIQRTEQGDSAMYLCASSPGGPNSPLHFGNGTRLTVT.

With respect to this clone: The sample holds other DNA sequences that translate to the same CDR3. The chain has TRBV6-5 and TRBJ2-3; TRBD2 is a possible D gene (6 bases). This CDR3 region has 14 residues. Trimming took 3 bases from V and 2 from J, leaving 9 bases between them. Germline V gene sequence: CDR1 MNHEY, CDR2 SVGAGI. The CDR3 is CASSYGGSTDTQYF. In DNA form, the CDR3 reads TGTGCCAGCAGTTATGGGGGGTCCACAGATACGCAGTATTTT.

This chain uses TRBV9 with TRBJ2-3; 9 bases match TRBD2. The CDR3 contains 16 residues. Germline V CDR1 and CDR2: SGDLS, YYNGEE. V lost 0 bases to trimming and J lost 0 bases; unmatched junction nucleotides: 2. This CDR3 is CASSVGTSASTDTQYF. CDR3 nucleotide sequence: TGTGCCAGCAGCGTAGGGACTAGCGCTAGCACAGATACGCAGTATTTT.

The gene calls are TRBV6-1 and TRBJ1-5; D is uncertain. Between the trimmed V and J ends, which lost 8 bases and 3 bases, there was a span of 11 bases. CDR1 and CDR2 from the germline V gene are MNHNS and SASEGT. The CDR3 extends over 13 amino acids. The CDR3: CASGPRNNQPQHF. CDR3 nucleotides: TGTGCCAGCGGTCCTCGGAACAATCAGCCCCAGCATTTT.

V is TRBV25-1 and J is TRBJ2-3; D may match TRBD1 or TRBD2 (5 bases each). Germline CDR1 is MGHDK and CDR2 is SYGVNS. This CDR3 is built from 13 residues. Trimming shortened V by 6 bases and J by 10 bases, and 17 bases separated the two germline ends. CDR3 residues: CASRVTPLGAQYF. In DNA, the CDR3 is TGTGCCAGCAGGGTGACTCCCCTGGGGGCGCAGTATTTT.

The V call is TRBV7-9, the J call TRBJ2-5; 7 nucleotides line up with TRBD1. Germline lookup yields CDR1 SEHNR and CDR2 FQNEAQ (reference sequence). Germline trimming cut 5 bases from V and 2 bases from J; bases unmatched to any gene: 8. CDR3 length equals 15 residues. Here the CDR3 DNA reads TGTGCCAGCAGCCCACCGGGACAGCGGCAAGAGACCCAGTACTTC. It yields the protein CASSPPGQRQETQYF.

In its sample, this clone was seen once. The chain combines TRBV5-1 with TRBJ1-6; D not resolved. Trimming removed 4 bases at V and 0 bases at J, with 8 bases between. Looked up from germline, CDR1 is SGHRS and CDR2 is YFSETQ. This CDR3 comprises 15 residues. CDR3 sequence: CASSGEGSYNSPLHF. CDR3 bases: TGCGCCAGCAGCGGGGAGGGCTCCTATAATTCACCCCTCCACTTT.

The chain employs TRBV7-2 and TRBJ2-7; a weak D match, TRBD2 (7 bases). Per the germline V gene, CDR1 is SGHTA and CDR2 is FQGNSA. Trimming pared 2 bases from V and 0 bases from J, leaving 11 bases between. The CDR3 contains 15 residues. This CDR3 is CASSLRGGSSYEQYF. In DNA form, the CDR3 reads TGTGCCAGCAGCTTAAGGGGGGGAAGCTCCTACGAGCAGTACTTC.

The CDR3 nucleotides read TGTGCCAGCAGTGGGACGGACAGTAGCAATCAGCCCCAGCATTTT. It yields the protein CASSGTDSSNQPQHF. V is TRBV27 and J is TRBJ1-5; D might be TRBD1 (6 bases). Germline CDR1 MNHEY, CDR2 SMNVEV (reference sequence). V lost 5 bases and J lost 0, with 11 bases in between. The CDR3 is 15 amino acids.

V is TRBV6-1 and J is TRBJ1-1; D is unclear. The CDR3 has 12 amino acids. Trimming removed 7 bases at V and 3 bases at J, with 9 bases between. Germline CDR1 and CDR2: MNHNS and SASEGT. This chain's CDR3 is CASKGGDTEAFF. Written as DNA, the CDR3 is TGTGCCAGCAAAGGCGGGGACACTGAAGCTTTCTTT.

This clone has only a few counts. This sample also contains other DNA sequences that code for the same CDR3. This rearrangement joins TRBV7-9 to TRBJ1-6; D is ambiguous. With 4 bases removed from V and 10 bases from J, the gap between germline ends came to 8 bases. The CDR3 length is 12 residues. In germline, CDR1 is SEHNR, CDR2 FQNEAQ (reference sequence). CDR3 nucleotides: TGTGCCAGCAGCTCCGGGGAGTCACCCCTCCACTTT. Its protein product is CASSSGESPLHF.

The CDR3 protein is CASSLPAENSPLHF. The CDR3 bases are TGTGCCAGCAGCTTACCGGCAGAAAATTCACCCCTCCACTTT. This rearrangement joins TRBV7-8 to TRBJ1-6, with no clear D. This CDR3 is 14 amino acids long. Germline CDR1 SGHVS, CDR2 FQNEAQ. V lost 2 bases to trimming and J lost 7 bases, with 9 bases between them. The full variable domain, with the rest looked up from reference TRBV7-8 and TRBJ1-6, is GAGVSQSPRYKVAKRGQDVALRCDPISGHVSLFWYQQALGQGPEFLTYFQNEAQLDKSGLPSDRFFAERPEGSVSTLKIQRTQQEDSAVYLCASSLPAENSPLHFGNGTRLTVT.

This clone appeared a few times. V is TRBV7-8 and J is TRBJ2-7, with D maybe TRBD2 (6 bases). CDR3 length: 14 residues. Germline values: CDR1 SGHVS, CDR2 FQNEAQ. Deletions cut 4 bases from V and 3 bases from J, with 13 bases between. In DNA, the CDR3 is TGTGCCAGCAGCTCGGGACTCGATTTCTACGAGCAGTACTTC. Its protein product is CASSSGLDFYEQYF.

The chain links TRBV13 to TRBJ2-7, with D possibly being TRBD1 (5 bases). Germline CDR1 is PRHDT and CDR2 is FYEKMQ (reference sequence). V was shortened by 5 bases and J by 2 bases, with 16 bases between the two germline ends. The CDR3 has 15 amino acids. The DNA of the CDR3 is TGTGCCAGCAGCCCACCTGGGGCAGGGCCCTACGAGCAGTACTTC. Its protein product is CASSPPGAGPYEQYF.

This chain links TRBV1 with TRBJ2-7. TRBV1 has pseudogene status. CDR3 size: 12 residues. The CDR3 coding sequence is TGCACCAGCAGCCAAGGAACCTACGAGCAGTACTTC. This encodes CTSSQGTYEQYF.

This chain uses TRBV27 with TRBJ1-1, with D maybe TRBD1 (5 bases). The CDR3 length is 14 residues. Germline V CDR1 and CDR2: MNHEY, SMNVEV (reference sequence). V was clipped by 3 bases and J by 1 base, with 9 bases between them. CDR3 amino acids: CASSFSGANTEAFF. Written as DNA, the CDR3 is TGTGCCAGCAGTTTTTCTGGGGCGAACACTGAAGCTTTCTTT.

The rearrangement joins TRBV27 to TRBJ2-7; 9 positions agree with TRBD1. V was pared by 4 bases and J by 4 bases, with 8 bases of the junction left unmatched. The CDR3 is 15 residues long. Germline V gene data show CDR1 as MNHEY and CDR2 as SMNVEV (reference sequence). DNA of the CDR3: TGTGCCAGCAGTTCACCCGGGACAGGGAGATACGAGCAGTACTTC. Translation gives CASSSPGTGRYEQYF.

In this sample, this clone turned up a few times. The chain carries TRBV5-5 and TRBJ2-7; 7 bases align to TRBD2. After removal of 4 bases from V and 3 bases from J, the junction contained 7 bases not matched to a gene. Germline CDR1 SGHKS, CDR2 YYEKEE (reference sequence). CDR3 length: 14 residues. The CDR3 nucleotides are TGTGCCAGCAGCCCCGGCGGGGGAGACTACGAGCAGTACTTC. It is translated as CASSPGGGDYEQYF.

V gene TRBV5-4 combines with J gene TRBJ2-2, with a tentative D call TRBD1 (5 bases). Trimming took 5 bases from V and 5 from J, leaving 10 bases between them. Germline V gene sequence: CDR1 SGHNT, CDR2 YYREEE (reference sequence). This CDR3 is 13 amino acids long. The CDR3: CASRQGGTGELFF. In DNA form, the CDR3 reads TGTGCCAGCAGGCAGGGCGGTACCGGGGAGCTGTTTTTT.

The chain has TRBV5-4 and TRBJ2-7, with TRBD2 identical over 8 bases. The CDR3 extends over 16 amino acids. Unmatched junction bases numbered 9, after V lost 3 bases and J lost 1 base. Germline V gives CDR1 SGHNT, CDR2 YYREEE (reference sequence). CDR3 nucleotides: TGTGCCAGCAGCTCTGCTAGACTAGCGCCTTCCTACGAGCAGTACTTC. Translated, it gives CASSSARLAPSYEQYF.

The V call is TRBV9, the J call TRBJ2-5; D unclear. Germline loops: CDR1 SGDLS, CDR2 YYNGEE. V dropped 0 bases and J dropped 2 bases, with 5 bases sitting between them. The CDR3 spans 13 residues. The CDR3 DNA is TGTGCCAGCAGCGTAGGCCAGCAAGAGACCCAGTACTTC. It translates to CASSVGQQETQYF.

The chain couples TRBV10-3 to TRBJ1-2; D unresolved. From germline, CDR1 is ENHRY and CDR2 SYGVKD. This CDR3 is 14 amino acids long. V lost 7 bases and J 3 bases, leaving 15 bases between the germline ends. This chain's CDR3 is CAITQTGRDYGYTF. For the CDR3, the DNA is TGTGCCATCACGCAGACGGGCCGGGACTATGGCTACACCTTC.

There are a few counts of this clone. The chain is built from TRBV12-5 and TRBJ2-2, with D perhaps TRBD1 (5 bases). V lost 1 base, J lost 0 bases, and 15 bases lay in between. Germline V gene lookup returns CDR1 LGHNT and CDR2 FRNRAP. CDR3 length: 18 amino acids. CDR3 DNA: TGTGCTAGTGGTTTGGCCTCCAGGGTGGCATCGAACACCGGGGAGCTGTTTTTT. This translates into CASGLASRVASNTGELFF. Variable domain in full (rest from reference TRBV12-5 and TRBJ2-2): DARVTQTPRHKVTEMGQEVTMRCQPILGHNTVFWYRQTMMQGLELLAYFRNRAPLDDSGMPKDRFSAEMPDATLATLKIQPSEPRDSAVYFCASGLASRVASNTGELFFGEGSRLTVL.

This clone was picked up a small number of times. This rearrangement joins TRBV7-9 to TRBJ2-3; D perhaps matches TRBD2 (5 bases). Germline CDR1 SEHNR, CDR2 FQNEAQ (reference sequence). CDR3 length: 16 residues. Trimming took 3 bases from V and 0 from J, leaving 13 bases between them. CDR3 DNA: TGTGCCAGCAGCTTTGGTGACTATTTGAGCACAGATACGCAGTATTTT. This encodes CASSFGDYLSTDTQYF.

The chain employs TRBV15 and TRBJ1-2; 9 positions match TRBD1. V lost 4 bases and J lost 5; bases outside the gene matches: 2. CDR3 length equals 13 residues. CDR1 and CDR2 (germline): LNHNV, YYDKDF (reference sequence). The CDR3 nucleotides read TGTGCCACCAGCAAAGGGACAGGGTATGGCTACACCTTC. Translating it yields CATSKGTGYGYTF.

The gene calls are TRBV30 and TRBJ2-5, with D unresolved. The V end was cut by 8 bases, the J end by 5 bases, with 21 bases between. Germline CDR1 GTSNPN, CDR2 SVGIG (reference sequence). The CDR3 runs 14 residues. The CDR3 spells CAPALRMVVETQYF. CDR3 DNA sequence: TGTGCCCCCGCCCTGAGGATGGTTGTTGAGACCCAGTACTTC.

Written as DNA, the CDR3 is TGTGCCAGCAGTGATTCTAGCGGGGGGGCATGGGAGCAGTTCTTC. Its protein product is CASSDSSGGAWEQFF. The chain recombines TRBV6-1 with TRBJ2-1; 12 positions agree with TRBD2. The trim removed 3 bases at V and 10 bases at J, leaving 7 bases unmatched. The CDR3 has 15 amino acids. Germline CDR1 is MNHNS and CDR2 is SASEGT.

This clone was detected once. This sequence joins TRBV7-9 and TRBJ2-5, with D unclear. The length of the CDR3 is 14 residues. The germline V and J ends were trimmed by 5 bases and 1 base, with 11 bases remaining between them. Germline V gene lookup returns CDR1 SEHNR and CDR2 FQNEAQ (reference sequence). CDR3 residues: CASSLDILQETQYF. In nucleotides, the CDR3 is TGTGCCAGCAGCCTAGACATCCTCCAAGAGACCCAGTACTTC.